This paragraph covers one T cell receptor (beta chain) sequence. This clone was detected once. Its antigen remains unidentified. Base quality data are lacking; no much larger clone is found one base away. The sample comes from a study of control samples from healthy donors and cancer patients (dated by TCRdb to 2019 to 2021). At the junction V is shortened by 3 bases and J by 3 bases, with 9 bases in between. CDR1 is given as SGHDT and CDR2 as YYEEEE, both from the germline V gene. The CDR3, from cysteine to phenylalanine, totals 13 residues. The only DNA kept is the CDR3, 39 bases in frame from the first base. Libraries were constructed by the immunoSEQ multiplex PCR assay. Held by TCRdb, this immuneACCESS table contains in-frame sequences only and omits some clones. Under half of the omission traces to an unresolved V gene where checked; the cause of the rest is unknown. The sample includes over 100,000 clones, with around 88% observed a single time. Less than 3.5% of the sample is held by the ten biggest clonotypes.

The sample comprised blood. The rearranged segments are TRBV5-6 and TRBJ1-1; TRBD1 is perhaps the D gene, given 5 matching bases. This clonotype was obtained from a man in his forties or fifties in good health. The DNA sequence reads TGTGCCAGCAGCTCCGGGACCCACACTGAAGCTTTCTTT. It specifies CASSSGTHTEAFF.